The next 3 T cell receptor beta chains were all read from a single sample in a study of spatial heterogeneity in lung cancer. Time point in this sample: sample taken at primary tumor resection. TCRdb processed the 5' RACE reads anew with MiXCR; each CDR3 protein has one entry. This sample has approximately 3,500 distinct CDR3 sequences, with around 5% found just once. No antigens are known for them. The study, taken as a whole, reports: Tumor mutation counts were tracked by expanded intratumoral alpha and beta TCR counts.

The material sequenced was lung tumor tissue, taken at surgery. Receptor source: a female donor with early-stage non-small cell lung cancer.

This clonotype was observed a few times. This chain links TRBV3-1 with TRBJ2-3; D not resolved. The V end was cut by 2 bases, the J end by 5 bases, with 8 bases between. Germline CDR1 is LGHDT and CDR2 is YNNKEL (reference sequence). CDR3 length equals 13 residues. The CDR3 DNA reads as TGTGCCAGCAGCCAACTGGCCGGAGATACGCAGTATTTT. It is translated as CASSQLAGDTQYF.

By share, this clonotype counts as medium-sized. This rearrangement joins TRBV5-1 to TRBJ2-5; no clear D. The ends were cut back, 0 bases at V and 0 bases at J, with 9 bases in the middle. The CDR3 consists of 15 residues. From germline, CDR1 is SGHRS and CDR2 YFSETQ. The CDR3 DNA follows: TGCGCCAGCAGCTTGGGGGGTTACGACCAAGAGACCCAGTACTTC. Residues: CASSLGGYDQETQYF.

The V call is TRBV19, the J call TRBJ1-3; D call uncertain. This CDR3 is built from 14 residues. Germline CDR1 reads LNHDA; CDR2 reads SQIVND (reference sequence). V was cut by 3 bases and J by 5 bases, with 11 bases left in between. DNA of the CDR3: TGTGCCAGTAGTATGGTGGGTTTGCGAAACACCATATATTTT. Translation: CASSMVGLRNTIYF.